This TCR beta chain was sequenced in a study of cytomegalovirus exposure and HLA in healthy donors. Study background: Early released data comprised about 84 million unique TCRs from HLA-typed donors.

Concerning this clone itself: Antigen specificity is unknown.

Study conclusions and caveats: When a later analysis compared HLA-associated TCR beta chains with equally common others, the HLA-associated chains turned out to be more clonally expanded and to have lower generation probabilities. Further analysis was carried out later, and it showed several of the most significant clusters appearing linked to common viral pathogens. In an earlier analysis, productive rearrangement rates for most beta V segments clustered near 87% or 30%.

This CDR3 spans 12 amino acids. The germline V gene encodes CDR1 SEHNR and CDR2 FQNEAQ (reference sequence). After removal of 7 bases from V and 5 bases from J, the junction contained 4 bases not matched to a gene. A multiplex PCR was run with 60 Vbeta primers and 13 Jbeta primers. The protocol was immunoSEQ multiplex PCR, while the TCRdb copy is restricted to in-frame clones and leaves out a portion. The sample records roughly 60,000 clones, roughly 77% being singletons. The material sequenced was PBMCs. The origin of this receptor is a middle-aged woman in good health and CMV-seropositive. The rearrangement links TRBV7-9 to TRBJ2-7; 8 nucleotides line up with TRBD2. The CDR3 protein is CASTTSVNEQYF. As DNA, the CDR3 is TGTGCCAGCACGACTAGCGTTAACGAGCAGTACTTC.